Given below is one T cell receptor beta chain in context. The antigen remains unidentified. This entry is derived from a study of blood T cells in healthy people across ages. Study-level findings and limits: TCR beta diversity, measured per million T cells, fell in a roughly linear way with age.

Sample-barcoded 5' priming and a J-beta primer mix drove a second PCR of roughly 6 to 12 cycles. MiXCR, applied by TCRdb to the 5' RACE reads, yields one record per CDR3 protein. The table has fewer than 700,000 distinct CDR3 sequences, roughly 43% seen once; the top ten hold roughly 30%. This CDR3 spans 15 amino acids. Germline loops: CDR1 GTSNPN, CDR2 SVGIG (reference sequence). J lost 7 bases, V lost 4 bases, and 11 bases had no gene match. The sequenced material came from blood. The sequence was collected from an older man in good health. The rearrangement joins TRBV30 to TRBJ2-1; 9 bases align to TRBD2. CDR3 amino acids: CAWTWREGHMNEQFF. DNA of the CDR3: TGTGCCTGGACTTGGCGGGAGGGCCATATGAATGAGCAGTTCTTC.